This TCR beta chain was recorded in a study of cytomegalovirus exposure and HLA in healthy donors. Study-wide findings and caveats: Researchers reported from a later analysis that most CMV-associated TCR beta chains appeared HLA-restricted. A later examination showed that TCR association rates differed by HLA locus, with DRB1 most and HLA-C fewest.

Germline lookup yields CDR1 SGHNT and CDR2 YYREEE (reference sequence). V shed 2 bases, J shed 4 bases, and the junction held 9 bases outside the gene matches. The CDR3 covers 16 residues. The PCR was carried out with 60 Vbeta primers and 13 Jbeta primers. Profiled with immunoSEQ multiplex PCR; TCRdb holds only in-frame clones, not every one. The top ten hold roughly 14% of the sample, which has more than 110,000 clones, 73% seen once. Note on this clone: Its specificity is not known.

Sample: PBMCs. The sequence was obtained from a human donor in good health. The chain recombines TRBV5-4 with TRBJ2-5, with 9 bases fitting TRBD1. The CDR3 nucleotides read TGTGCCAGCAGCTTATTTGGACAGGGGCGAGGAGAGACCCAGTACTTC. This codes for CASSLFGQGRGETQYF.